This entry features one TCR beta chain sequence. The data derive from a study of blood T cell repertoires in COVID-19. Participants were placed into cohorts based on the clinical history they reported. Cohort 3 donors were reported recovered after two negative PCRs, clearance, or symptom resolution. The CDR3 runs 15 residues. Per germline, CDR1 MNHEY and CDR2 SVGAGI. V gave up 5 bases and J gave up 5 bases, with 15 bases separating them. Original data processing: Reference gene primer amplification gave estimated nucleated cell counts. Generated by immunoSEQ multiplex PCR, the TCRdb table keeps only in-frame clones and is missing some. Clone size and V and J calls were adopted from that table, with D and trimming inferred from the DNA. The sample has about 180,000 clones; 88% are singletons.

This rearrangement joins TRBV6-5 to TRBJ2-2; D may be TRBD2 (7 bases). The TCR was taken from a woman younger than 35 who had recovered from COVID-19. The sample consisted of PBMCs or T cells enriched from blood (not recorded which). The DNA for the CDR3 is TGTGCCAGCAGTCCTCTACAGGGAGGGACCGGGGAGCTGTTTTTT. Protein sequence: CASSPLQGGTGELFF.